This T cell receptor (beta chain) was sequenced for a study of shared clonotypes between healthy human individuals. Concerning this clone: The target antigen is unknown.

Among the donors, all were Caucasian adults who lived in Nashville, Tennessee. The V segment lost 6 bases and the J segment 1 base; nucleotides outside the gene matches: 5. Germline V lookup: CDR1 MNHNS, CDR2 SASEGT. The CDR3 sequence is 14 residues long. Whole-study results and caveats: Sequencing depth was expected to influence donor clonotype sharing. Only a few donors were included, so the genetic and exposure-history diversity represented was limited.

Using immunoSEQ multiplex PCR, the repertoire was profiled, and TCRdb retains in-frame clones only, with some absent. The sample lists about 490,000 clones, 75% to 85% occurring once. Specimen: PBMCs. The genes are TRBV6-1 and TRBJ1-1; 7 nucleotides agree with TRBD1. This sequence was found in a woman between 35 and 50 years old in good health. Some clones in this sample may be carry-over from other donors' samples. DNA for the CDR3: TGTGCCAGCAGAGCGACAGGGTGGAACACTGAAGCTTTCTTT. It codes for CASRATGWNTEAFF.